The sequence of this T cell receptor (beta chain) was determined in a study of siplizumab effects on memory and regulatory T cells. Overall study context: Run as pairs, the mixed lymphocyte reactions received siplizumab at roughly 1 ug/mL or no drug.

Germline CDR1 and CDR2: MNHEY and SMNVEV (reference sequence). The length of the CDR3 is 14 residues. The trim removed 11 bases at V and 3 bases at J, leaving 9 bases unmatched. The mixed lymphocyte reaction cells were grown together in coculture at 37°C for roughly six days. Responder PBMCs received a CFSE label and stimulator PBMCs a Violet Dye label, and the cells were mixed 1:1. Study-level findings and limits: Naive T cells looked more diverse than memory cells and looked like major alloresponse contributors. Proliferating siplizumab-cultured Tregs lacked confirmed suppressive function.

Measured with immunoSEQ multiplex PCR; TCRdb has only the in-frame clones, and not every one. The repertoire holds approximately 13,000 clones, with around 40% as singletons. This clone was found a few times. Its target is not known. The sample was CFSE-low (dividing) CD8+ T cells sorted from an allogeneic mixed lymphocyte reaction. This sequence originates from a human donor in good health; the cells came from an allogeneic mixed lymphocyte reaction. This chain uses TRBV27 with TRBJ2-2, with 7 bases lining up with TRBD1. CDR3 sequence reads: CAGGRGPDTGELFF. The CDR3 DNA sequence: TGTGCCGGGGGTAGGGGGCCGGACACCGGGGAGCTGTTTTTT.